The 28 T cell receptor beta chains in this list originate from one sample, sequenced in a study of beta chain features in type 1 diabetes (dated by TCRdb to 2016 to 2019). The receptor library was made with the immunoSEQ multiplex PCR assay. The entire isolated RNA was reverse transcribed using the High Capacity cDNA Reverse Transcription Kit, and thus expressed TCRB transcripts were sequenced. The immuneACCESS repertoire file appears here via TCRdb, limited to in-frame rearrangements. These files lack a portion of the clones; in checked studies, under half of the deficit traces to unresolved V genes, and the cause of the others is not known. The sample table contains about 150,000 clones; only one count was recorded for approximately 10% of them. The ten top clones hold about 2.1% of the sample. Material: central memory CD4+ T cells from blood. The receptors derive from a man aged 18 to 30 in good health.

This chain links TRBV19 with TRBJ2-5, with 9 bases fitting TRBD1. This CDR3 spans 14 amino acids. With V trimmed by 4 bases and J by 5 bases, 5 bases remained unmatched. The germline V gene has CDR1 LNHDA and CDR2 SQIVND (reference sequence). CDR3 sequence reads: CASSTTGGGETQYF. The CDR3 DNA is TGTGCCAGTAGTACGACAGGGGGAGGGGAGACCCAGTACTTC.

In this sample, this clone turned up once. The chain joins TRBV9 to TRBJ2-3; no clear D gene. Trimming took 0 bases from V and 4 from J, leaving 9 bases between them. The germline CDR1 and CDR2 sequences are SGDLS and YYNGEE. This CDR3 has 14 amino acids. CDR3 in DNA: TGTGCCAGCAGCGTAGTTGGTCTATCAGATACGCAGTATTTT. It codes for CASSVVGLSDTQYF. Using reference TRBV9 and TRBJ2-3 for the parts outside the CDR3, the full variable domain is DSGVTQTPKHLITATGQRVTLRCSPRSGDLSVYWYQQSLDQGLQFLIQYYNGEERAKGNILERFSAQQFPDLHSELNLSSLELGDSALYFCASSVVGLSDTQYFGPGTRLTVL.

The V call is TRBV5-1, the J call TRBJ2-1; 8 bases fit TRBD2. The CDR3 contains 14 residues. Germline-derived CDR1 and CDR2 are SGHRS and YFSETQ. The V segment lost 4 bases and the J segment 13 bases; nucleotides outside the gene matches: 13. The CDR3 region has the DNA TGCGCCAGCAGCCATGGCTCTAGCGGGTCTAATCAGTTCTTC. Residues: CASSHGSSGSNQFF.

This clone was detected a few times. The gene calls are TRBV4-3 and TRBJ1-2; 9 bases align to TRBD1. The trim removed 4 bases at V and 4 bases at J, leaving 7 bases unmatched. This CDR3 comprises 15 residues. CDR1 is LGHNA, CDR2 YSLEER, per germline. The CDR3 sequence is CASSRDTGGAYGYTF. CDR3 DNA: TGCGCCAGCAGCCGGGATACAGGGGGCGCCTATGGCTACACCTTC.

V and J are TRBV5-1 and TRBJ2-3, with D uncertain. Germline loops: CDR1 SGHRS, CDR2 YFSETQ. Trimming took off 3 bases at V and 6 bases at J, with 8 bases between the two ends. This CDR3 is built from 12 residues. The CDR3: CASSWGGDTQYF. The CDR3 region has the DNA TGCGCCAGCAGCTGGGGTGGGGATACGCAGTATTTT. Full variable domain (missing parts from reference TRBV5-1 and TRBJ2-3): KAGVTQTPRYLIKTRGQQVTLSCSPISGHRSVSWYQQTPGQGLQFLFEYFSETQRNKGNFPGRFSGRQFSNSRSEMNVSTLELGDSALYLCASSWGGDTQYFGPGTRLTVL.

This clone was observed a few times. This rearrangement joins TRBV4-2 to TRBJ1-1, with unresolved D. The germline V gene has CDR1 LGHNA and CDR2 YNFKEQ. This CDR3 spans 15 amino acids. Trimming left V 1 base short and J 0 bases short, with 9 bases between. CDR3 sequence (DNA): TGTGCCAGCAGCCAAGGGCCCCTTATGAACACTGAAGCTTTCTTT. Translated: CASSQGPLMNTEAFF.

The table lists this clone with a few counts. This CDR3 is CASSFDRGGTDTQYF. The CDR3 nucleotides are TGTGCCAGCTCATTCGACAGGGGCGGCACAGATACGCAGTATTTT. This rearrangement joins TRBV18 to TRBJ2-3; TRBD1 agrees at 8 bases. CDR3 length: 15 residues. Looked up from germline, CDR1 is KGHSH and CDR2 is LQKENI. The V gene end was trimmed by 5 bases and the J gene end by 1 base; junction bases not matched to a gene: 5.

The chain combines TRBV2 with TRBJ2-1, with D unresolved. Germline CDR1 is SNHLY and CDR2 is FYNNEI. Trimming took off 3 bases at V and 13 bases at J, with 10 bases between the two ends. There are 11 residues in the CDR3. This chain's CDR3 is CASSEVTVQFF. CDR3 DNA sequence: TGTGCCAGCAGTGAGGTCACAGTTCAGTTCTTC. Combining the CDR3 with reference TRBV2 and TRBJ2-1 gives the whole variable domain EPEVTQTPSHQVTQMGQEVILRCVPISNHLYFYWYRQILGQKVEFLVSFYNNEISEKSEIFDDQFSVERPDGSNFTLKIRSTKLEDSAMYFCASSEVTVQFFGPGTRLTVL.

The rearrangement links TRBV10-3 to TRBJ2-2, with D maybe TRBD2 (5 bases). Trimming removed 10 bases at V and 4 bases at J, with 13 bases between. Germline V gene data show CDR1 as ENHRY and CDR2 as SYGVKD. The CDR3 length is 13 residues. The CDR3 region has the DNA TGTGCCACCTCTAGCAAGGGCACCGGGGAGCTGTTTTTT. Protein: CATSSKGTGELFF.

This clone came up many times. The chain has TRBV7-2 and TRBJ1-1, with 7 bases that match TRBD1. Looked up from germline, CDR1 is SGHTA and CDR2 is FQGNSA. The CDR3 loop spans 15 amino acids. The V and J ends lost 5 bases and 0 bases, in that order; junction bases with no gene match: 6. This chain's CDR3 is CASSPSGQLNTEAFF. CDR3 bases: TGTGCCAGCAGCCCCTCGGGACAGCTGAACACTGAAGCTTTCTTT.

A few counts support this clone. A much larger clone sits a single nucleotide away, making a read error possible. This chain connects TRBV28 to TRBJ2-4; 10 bases line up with TRBD2. This CDR3 has 14 amino acids. From germline, CDR1 is MDHEN and CDR2 SYDVKM. The CDR3 DNA reads as TGTGCCAGCAGCCTAGCGGGAGCCAAAAACATGCAGTACTTC. Its translation is CASSLAGAKNMQYF.

The J gene is TRBJ2-1, the V gene TRBV7-9; 8 bases are shared with TRBD2. The germline V gene encodes CDR1 SEHNR and CDR2 FQNEAQ (reference sequence). CDR3 length equals 11 residues. The V gene end was trimmed by 1 base and the J gene end by 15 bases; junction bases not matched to a gene: 2. The CDR3 DNA reads TGTGCCAGCAGCTTAGTTCGGGAGGGGTTCTTC. Protein: CASSLVREGFF.

This clone has a handful of counts. The genes are TRBV21-1 and TRBJ2-1; the listed D gene, TRBD1, was not tested against the DNA. TRBV21-1 is an annotated pseudogene. This CDR3 contains 14 residues. The CDR3 coding sequence is TGTGCCAGCAGCAAACCCGGGACATCAAGTGAGCAGTTCTTC. Amino acids: CASSKPGTSSEQFF.

In this sample, this clone turned up a few times. This may stem from a read error, because a much larger clone lies one nucleotide away. The same CDR3 arises from other DNA sequences in this sample as well. J is TRBJ1-5 and V is TRBV7-9, with 9 bases lining up with TRBD1. V was clipped by 6 bases and J by 7 bases; unmatched bases: 10. The CDR3 has 15 amino acids. Looked up from germline, CDR1 is SEHNR and CDR2 is FQNEAQ (reference sequence). CDR3 bases: TGTGCCAGCAGTTCCACAGGGGGCTTGGGGCAGCCCCAGCATTTT. Translating it yields CASSSTGGLGQPQHF.

The chain recombines TRBV7-3 with TRBJ2-1; D possibly matches TRBD1 or TRBD2 (5 bases each). The V gene's germline CDR1 is SGHTA and CDR2 FQGTGA. CDR3 size: 13 residues. V was clipped by 1 base and J by 15 bases, with 16 bases between them. The CDR3 region is CASSLMQGAPPFF. CDR3 coding DNA: TGTGCCAGCAGCTTAATGCAGGGAGCGCCCCCGTTCTTC.

The sample holds a few counts of this clone. This chain uses TRBV29-1 with TRBJ2-7; tentative D call: TRBD2 (6 bases). Trimming shortened V by 7 bases and J by 6 bases, and 13 bases separated the two germline ends. Germline-derived CDR1 and CDR2 are SQVTM and ANQGSEA. The CDR3 loop spans 11 amino acids. CDR3 region: CSAGLGLEQYF. The CDR3 nucleotides read TGCAGCGCGGGACTGGGACTCGAGCAGTACTTC.

This clone was seen repeatedly, ten times or more. V usage is TRBV28 and J usage is TRBJ1-2; possible D gene TRBD1, 5 bases. The CDR3 has 12 amino acids. Deletions cut 5 bases from V and 8 bases from J, with 12 bases between. Germline V gene lookup returns CDR1 MDHEN and CDR2 SYDVKM. The CDR3 spells CASSQGLAGYTF. The CDR3 DNA reads as TGTGCCAGCAGTCAGGGTCTTGCGGGCTACACCTTC.

DNA for the CDR3: TGTGCCAGCAGCCCGGGACGGACCTACGAGCAGTACTTC. Encoded protein: CASSPGRTYEQYF. The chain is built from TRBV7-2 and TRBJ2-7; possibly TRBD1 or TRBD2 for D (5 bases each). With 5 bases removed from V and 2 bases from J, the gap between germline ends came to 10 bases. The V gene's germline CDR1 is SGHTA and CDR2 FQGNSA. There are 13 residues in the CDR3.

The V gene is TRBV2, the J gene TRBJ2-7; D possibly corresponds to TRBD1 (6 bases). This CDR3 region has 11 residues. The germline gives CDR1 SNHLY, CDR2 FYNNEI. V was trimmed by 5 bases and J by 6 bases, leaving 8 bases between them. The CDR3 DNA follows: TGTGCCAGCAGTAGGACAGTCGAGCAGTACTTC. As protein: CASSRTVEQYF.

The sample holds a few counts of this clone. The chain combines TRBV4-1 with TRBJ1-5; TRBD1 might be the D (6 bases). V was trimmed by 2 bases and J by 6 bases, leaving 8 bases between them. Germline values: CDR1 MGHRA, CDR2 YSYEKL. CDR3 size: 13 residues. The CDR3 spells CASSQRGGQPQHF. The CDR3, as DNA: TGCGCCAGCAGCCAAAGGGGGGGTCAGCCCCAGCATTTT.

The chain combines TRBV9 with TRBJ2-5, with TRBD2 matching over 13 bases. Trimming took 5 bases from V and 5 from J; bases not matched to a gene: 9. The CDR3 has 16 residues. The germline CDR1 and CDR2 sequences are SGDLS and YYNGEE. The CDR3 spells CASSRLAGGPGETQYF. The CDR3 nucleotides are TGTGCCAGCAGTAGACTAGCGGGAGGACCCGGGGAGACCCAGTACTTC.

This clone was counted only a few times. V is TRBV25-1 and J is TRBJ2-2; D perhaps matches TRBD1 (5 bases). There are 16 residues in the CDR3. In germline, CDR1 is MGHDK, CDR2 SYGVNS. V lost 4 bases and J 0 bases, leaving 12 bases between the germline ends. The CDR3 loop reads CASSAQVIANTGELFF. The CDR3 bases are TGTGCCAGCAGTGCACAGGTAATCGCGAACACCGGGGAGCTGTTTTTT.

This clone appeared a few times. V gene TRBV9 combines with J gene TRBJ1-3; D is unclear. The CDR3 is 17 amino acids. V shed 1 base and J shed 0 bases, with 14 bases lying between them. Germline V gene data show CDR1 as SGDLS and CDR2 as YYNGEE. The CDR3 DNA reads TGTGCCAGCAGCGTATTGCTGAGGTCAGACTCTGGAAACACCATATATTTT. Translation: CASSVLLRSDSGNTIYF. Combining the CDR3 with reference TRBV9 and TRBJ1-3 gives the whole variable domain DSGVTQTPKHLITATGQRVTLRCSPRSGDLSVYWYQQSLDQGLQFLIQYYNGEERAKGNILERFSAQQFPDLHSELNLSSLELGDSALYFCASSVLLRSDSGNTIYFGEGSWLTVV.

This clone was seen more than once but under ten times. This sequence joins TRBV7-2 and TRBJ2-5; 8 positions match TRBD1. CDR3 length: 16 residues. The germline V gene encodes CDR1 SGHTA and CDR2 FQGNSA. The ends lost 1 base at V and 6 bases at J; junction bases unmatched: 10. The CDR3 region is CASSLDAATGGKTQYF. The CDR3 DNA sequence: TGTGCCAGCAGCTTAGATGCGGCCACAGGGGGAAAGACCCAGTACTTC.

This clone showed up just a few times. The J gene is TRBJ2-7, the V gene TRBV9; D might be TRBD1 (6 bases). Between the trimmed V and J ends, which lost 3 bases and 7 bases, there was a span of 20 bases. The CDR3 is 15 amino acids. CDR1 and CDR2 (germline): SGDLS, YYNGEE. The CDR3 reads CASSAGTSHLGEQYF. CDR3 sequence (DNA): TGTGCCAGCAGCGCCGGGACATCCCATCTGGGAGAGCAGTACTTC.

The chain carries TRBV29-1 and TRBJ1-5, with 7 bases identical to TRBD1. V dropped 5 bases and J dropped 5; count of bases not matched to a gene: 9. Germline V gene data show CDR1 as SQVTM and CDR2 as ANQGSEA. The CDR3 has 14 amino acids. As DNA, the CDR3 is TGCAGCGTTCGTGACAGGGCGGCGGATCAGCCCCAGCATTTT. This gives the protein CSVRDRAADQPQHF.

This clone turned up a few times. The rearrangement uses TRBV4-2 and TRBJ1-1, with a tentative D call TRBD1 (5 bases). Between the trimmed V and J ends, which lost 7 bases and 8 bases, there was a span of 29 bases. CDR1 LGHNA and CDR2 YNFKEQ come from the germline V gene. The CDR3 length is 17 residues. For the CDR3, the DNA is TGTGCCAGCACGGGGGATTTCGGGTCTACGGGTAAGGAGGAAGCTTTCTTT. It encodes CASTGDFGSTGKEEAFF.

This clone was seen a few times. The rearrangement links TRBV29-1 to TRBJ1-3; unclear D gene. CDR3 length equals 13 residues. Germline V gene lookup returns CDR1 SQVTM and CDR2 ANQGSEA. V was shortened by 4 bases and J by 0 bases, with 7 bases between the two germline ends. The CDR3 reads CSVAVTSGNTIYF. The CDR3 DNA reads TGCAGCGTTGCTGTGACCTCTGGAAACACCATATATTTT. Variable domain in full (rest from reference TRBV29-1 and TRBJ1-3): SAVISQKPSRDICQRGTSLTIQCQVDSQVTMMFWYRQQPGQSLTLIATANQGSEATYESGFVIDKFPISRPNLTFSTLTVSNMSPEDSSIYLCSVAVTSGNTIYFGEGSWLTVV.